This T cell receptor beta chain was retrieved from a study of identical twins. MiXCR was run by TCRdb on the 5' RACE reads, yielding one entry per CDR3 protein. The sample gives roughly 770,000 distinct CDR3 sequences, 15% to 20% of which show up once; roughly 14% is in the top ten. This clonotype has just a few counts. The CDR3 has 14 amino acids. CDR1 and CDR2 (germline): DFQATT, SNEGSKA (reference sequence). V was clipped by 4 bases and J by 4 bases; unmatched bases: 9. In addition, the sample was reused for a study of T cells expressing NK-cell markers.

The sequence was obtained from a woman aged 18-35 years in good health. This chain joins TRBV20-1 and TRBJ2-7, with 8 bases aligning to TRBD2. Sequences were obtained from PBMCs. The CDR3 spells CSANIAGSNYEQYF. The DNA of the CDR3 is TGCAGTGCTAACATAGCGGGATCGAATTACGAGCAGTACTTC.